This entry lists 29 T cell receptor beta chains sequenced from one sample in a study of spatial heterogeneity in lung cancer. TCRdb fed the 5' RACE reads into MiXCR, producing one record per CDR3 protein. This sample has several thousand distinct CDR3 sequences, with approximately 24% found just once. The time point is: sample taken at primary tumor resection. Unsorted tumor, nontumor lung tissue or cryopreserved PBMC supplied the whole RNA. The specimen was PBMCs, collected at surgery. The source is a female donor with early-stage non-small cell lung cancer.

Turning to this clonotype: With the library built for alpha chains, this beta chain is off target and its frequency is not meaningful. V and J are TRBV27 and TRBJ1-2; D gene unclear. Trimming removed 4 bases from V and 2 bases from J, with 8 bases in between. This CDR3 contains 13 residues. CDR1 is MNHEY and CDR2 is SMNVEV in the germline V gene (reference sequence). This chain's CDR3 is CASSSYSNYGYTF. CDR3 coding DNA: TGTGCCAGCAGTTCCTATTCGAACTATGGCTACACCTTC.

This clonotype occurred a few times. This beta chain represents an off-target read in a library built for alpha chains; its size is of limited meaning. The J gene is TRBJ2-3, the V gene TRBV24-1; possible D gene TRBD1, 6 bases. Germline loops: CDR1 KGHDR, CDR2 SFDVKD. V dropped 7 bases and J dropped 6 bases, with 16 bases sitting between them. The CDR3 is 14 amino acids. DNA of the CDR3: TGTGCCACCAGCCGGTCCCCAGGGGAGGATACGCAGTATTTT. It yields the protein CATSRSPGEDTQYF.

This clonotype is medium-sized (0.01 to 0.1%) by share. The size of this beta chain means little, since it is a stray read in a library made for alpha chains. The V call is TRBV12-3 or TRBV12-4, the J call TRBJ2-7; D uncertain. This CDR3 is built from 14 residues. The V end lost 4 bases, the J end lost 3 bases, and 13 bases lay between the germline ends. CDR3 nucleotides: TGTGCCAGCAGTTACTCGAAAACCGACTACGAGCAGTACTTC. This gives the protein CASSYSKTDYEQYF.

Regarding this clonotype: A library prepared for alpha chains yielded this beta chain as an off-target read; its size is of little meaning. The chain is built from TRBV2 and TRBJ2-2, with TRBD2 as a possible D gene (5 bases). Germline CDR1 reads SNHLY; CDR2 reads FYNNEI. V was pared by 2 bases and J by 7 bases, with 8 bases between. There are 13 residues in the CDR3. The DNA for the CDR3 is TGTGCCAGCAGTGAAAGGGAGATCGGGGAGCTGTTTTTT. Translated, it gives CASSEREIGELFF.

Within the sample, this clonotype is medium-sized. With the library built for alpha chains, this beta chain is off target and its frequency is not meaningful. The chain combines TRBV6-1 with TRBJ2-7, with D unresolved. CDR3 length equals 13 residues. CDR1 MNHNS and CDR2 SASEGT come from the germline V gene. V was trimmed by 1 base and J by 3 bases, leaving 7 bases between them. The CDR3 loop is CASSEGQNYEQYF. CDR3 in DNA: TGTGCCAGCAGTGAAGGGCAGAACTACGAGCAGTACTTC.

Remarks on this clonotype: This beta chain lies outside the target of a library built for alpha chains; its clone size means little. The chain joins TRBV5-1 to TRBJ2-7; TRBD2 aligns across 11 bases. Germline lookup yields CDR1 SGHRS and CDR2 YFSETQ. The CDR3 runs to 14 residues. The trim removed 9 bases at V and 2 bases at J, leaving 7 bases unmatched. The CDR3 DNA reads TGCGCCAACCTGGGACTAGCGGAAACCTACGAGCAGTACTTC. It encodes CANLGLAETYEQYF.

As concerns this clonotype: Because this beta chain is a stray read in a library intended to capture alpha chains, its abundance should not be given much weight. V usage is TRBV5-1 and J usage is TRBJ2-3, with 10 nucleotides matching TRBD2. The V gene's germline CDR1 is SGHRS and CDR2 YFSETQ. This CDR3 comprises 17 residues. V dropped 0 bases and J dropped 6; count of bases not matched to a gene: 10. In nucleotides, the CDR3 is TGCGCCAGCAGCTTGGGGACGGGACTAGCGCTGCTGGATACGCAGTATTTT. Protein sequence: CASSLGTGLALLDTQYF. The full variable domain, its missing parts supplied by reference TRBV5-1 and TRBJ2-3, is KAGVTQTPRYLIKTRGQQVTLSCSPISGHRSVSWYQQTPGQGLQFLFEYFSETQRNKGNFPGRFSGRQFSNSRSEMNVSTLELGDSALYLCASSLGTGLALLDTQYFGPGTRLTVL.

In its sample, this clonotype ranks as medium-sized. This beta chain slipped into a library made for alpha chains as a stray read, so its size is not meaningful. The chain links TRBV28 to TRBJ2-2, with 10 bases aligning to TRBD1. This CDR3 has 15 residues. V dropped 5 bases and J dropped 4; count of bases not matched to a gene: 4. The germline V gene has CDR1 MDHEN and CDR2 SYDVKM. The CDR3 sequence: CASSVGQGGTGELFF. The CDR3 DNA is TGTGCCAGCAGTGTTGGACAGGGGGGCACCGGGGAGCTGTTTTTT. The full variable domain, with the rest looked up from reference TRBV28 and TRBJ2-2, is DVKVTQSSRYLVKRTGEKVFLECVQDMDHENMFWYRQDPGLGLRLIYFSYDVKMKEKGDIPEGYSVSREKKERFSLILESASTNQTSMYLCASSVGQGGTGELFFGEGSRLTVL.

A note on this clonotype: This beta chain represents an off-target read in a library built for alpha chains; its size is of limited meaning. This chain links TRBV20-1 with TRBJ2-6, with 12 bases matching TRBD1. The CDR3 covers 16 residues. V lost 3 bases, J lost 1 base, and 1 base stayed unmatched. CDR1 DFQATT and CDR2 SNEGSKA come from the germline V gene (reference sequence). The CDR3 reads CSARGQGASGANVLTF. The CDR3 DNA is TGCAGTGCTAGGGGACAGGGGGCGTCTGGGGCCAACGTCCTGACTTTC.

In the case of this clonotype: This beta chain is off target for a library built for alpha chains, so its abundance means little. The chain employs TRBV23-1 and TRBJ2-3; D is unresolved. TRBV23-1 is an ORF, and what it does is uncertain. This CDR3 has 14 amino acids. V lost 0 bases and J 4 bases, leaving 8 bases between the germline ends. The CDR3 spells CASSQSGPSDTQYF. The CDR3 region has the DNA TGCGCCAGCAGTCAATCGGGTCCCTCAGATACGCAGTATTTT.

In its sample, this clonotype ranks as medium-sized. As an off-target read in a library built for alpha chains, this beta chain has a frequency of little significance. The chain links TRBV20-1 to TRBJ2-7, with D possibly TRBD1 on 5 matching bases. The germline gives CDR1 DFQATT, CDR2 SNEGSKA (reference sequence). This CDR3 is built from 14 residues. The V gene lost 6 bases and the J gene lost 3 bases, with 18 bases spanning the gap. CDR3 coding DNA: TGCAGTGCAAGGGGTGGTCCCTTCGGCTACGAGCAGTACTTC. Amino acid sequence: CSARGGPFGYEQYF.

As for this clonotype: This beta chain slipped into a library made for alpha chains as a stray read, so its size is not meaningful. This rearrangement joins TRBV3-1 to TRBJ2-1; TRBD1 or TRBD2 may be the D gene (6 bases each). This CDR3 contains 13 residues. Trimming removed 5 bases at V and 6 bases at J, with 11 bases between. Germline CDR1 is LGHDT and CDR2 is YNNKEL (reference sequence). The DNA for the CDR3 is TGTGCCAGCAGCACCGGGGGCCCCAATGAGCAGTTCTTC. Its protein is CASSTGGPNEQFF.

Concerning this clonotype: Because the library targeted alpha chains, this beta chain is an off-target read whose size means little. The rearrangement links TRBV3-1 to TRBJ2-7; D not resolved. V lost 3 bases, J lost 3 bases, and 9 bases lay in between. The length of the CDR3 is 13 residues. Germline V gives CDR1 LGHDT, CDR2 YNNKEL (reference sequence). CDR3 sequence reads: CASSHIRSYEQYF. The CDR3 DNA sequence: TGTGCCAGCAGCCATATCAGAAGCTACGAGCAGTACTTC.

As regards this clonotype: A library prepared for alpha chains yielded this beta chain as an off-target read; its size is of little meaning. The chain recombines TRBV12-3 or TRBV12-4 with TRBJ2-5; a weak D match, TRBD1 (6 bases). V was pared by 5 bases and J by 1 base, with 8 bases between. The CDR3 is made up of 13 amino acids. CDR3 DNA: TGTGCCAGCAGTACAGGGATCCAAGAGACCCAGTACTTC. Amino acid sequence: CASSTGIQETQYF.

This clonotype was observed a handful of times. This beta chain represents an off-target read in a library built for alpha chains; its size is of limited meaning. The CDR3 region has the DNA TGTGCCAGCAGTAAGACTAGCGTCACCGGGGAGCTGTTTTTT. As protein: CASSKTSVTGELFF. This chain joins TRBV7-2 and TRBJ2-2; 8 nucleotides match TRBD2. The V gene's germline CDR1 is SGHTA and CDR2 FQGNSA. J was trimmed by 4 bases and V by 6 bases; bases with no gene match: 4. The CDR3 is made up of 14 amino acids. Complete variable domain (other parts from reference TRBV7-2 and TRBJ2-2): GAGVSQSPSNKVTEKGKDVELRCDPISGHTALYWYRQSLGQGLEFLIYFQGNSAPDKSGLPSDRFSAERTGGSVSTLTIQRTQQEDSAVYLCASSKTSVTGELFFGEGSRLTVL.

By its share, this clonotype is medium-sized. This beta chain was picked up by a library intended for alpha chains and is off target, so its count carries little meaning. The chain has TRBV29-1 and TRBJ2-1, with TRBD2 matching 10 bases. CDR3 length equals 14 residues. The germline CDR1 and CDR2 sequences are SQVTM and ANQGSEA. V dropped 6 bases and J dropped 8; count of bases not matched to a gene: 10. In DNA form, the CDR3 reads TGCAGCGTGGAAAGCGGGAGGGCCTCATATGAGCAGTTCTTC. Its protein product is CSVESGRASYEQFF.

About this clonotype: Found in a library prepared for alpha chains, this beta chain is an off-target read, and its abundance has little meaning. V gene TRBV6-1 combines with J gene TRBJ2-3; D remains unclear. The germline gives CDR1 MNHNS, CDR2 SASEGT. The CDR3 spans 14 residues. Trimming took off 6 bases at V and 0 bases at J, with 10 bases between the two ends. CDR3 in DNA: TGTGCCAGCAGAGATCACAGCAGCACAGATACGCAGTATTTT. Translating it yields CASRDHSSTDTQYF.

By proportion, this clonotype is medium-sized. A library prepared for alpha chains yielded this beta chain as an off-target read; its size is of little meaning. The rearrangement links TRBV5-4 to TRBJ2-1, with TRBD2 as a possible D gene (6 bases). The germline V gene has CDR1 SGHNT and CDR2 YYREEE (reference sequence). V lost 5 bases, J lost 0 bases, and 15 bases lay in between. This CDR3 region has 16 residues. CDR3 nucleotides: TGTGCCAGCAGACCGCACGGAGGGGACTCCTACAATGAGCAGTTCTTC. This gives the protein CASRPHGGDSYNEQFF.

The sample holds a few counts of this clonotype. This beta chain came through as a stray read in a library set up for alpha chains, and its size says little. Here the CDR3 reads CASSKDPSGGYTF. For the CDR3, the DNA is TGTGCCAGCAGCAAAGATCCTTCTGGGGGCTACACCTTC. V and J are TRBV11-2 and TRBJ1-2; unclear D gene. The germline CDR1 and CDR2 sequences are SGHAT and FQNNGV. This CDR3 contains 13 residues. V lost 5 bases to trimming and J lost 8 bases, with 15 bases between them. The variable domain in full, with the rest retrieved from reference TRBV11-2 and TRBJ1-2, is EAGVAQSPRYKIIEKRQSVAFWCNPISGHATLYWYQQILGQGPKLLIQFQNNGVVDDSQLPKDRFSAERLKGVDSTLKIQPAKLEDSAVYLCASSKDPSGGYTFGSGTRLTVV.

Within the sample, this clonotype is large. In a library made to pick up alpha chains, this beta chain is a stray read with a size that means little. The rearrangement links TRBV30 to TRBJ2-1, with a tentative D call TRBD2 (5 bases). CDR3 length: 11 residues. The V and J ends lost 5 bases and 9 bases respectively, with 11 bases between them. The germline gives CDR1 GTSNPN, CDR2 SVGIG (reference sequence). This CDR3 is CAWDRDFEQFF. CDR3 nucleotides: TGTGCCTGGGACCGGGATTTTGAGCAGTTCTTC. Combining the CDR3 with reference TRBV30 and TRBJ2-1 gives the whole variable domain SQTIHQWPATLVQPVGSPLSLECTVEGTSNPNLYWYRQAAGRGLQLLFYSVGIGQISSEVPQNLSASRPQDRQFILSSKKLLLSDSGFYLCAWDRDFEQFFGPGTRLTVL.

A word on this clonotype: Found in a library prepared for alpha chains, this beta chain is an off-target read, and its abundance has little meaning. The rearrangement uses TRBV6-5 and TRBJ2-3; 7 nucleotides match TRBD2. J lost 3 bases, V lost 4 bases, and 28 bases had no gene match. Germline CDR1 is MNHEY and CDR2 is SVGAGI. The CDR3 is 22 residues long. The CDR3 bases are TGTGCCAGCAGTTTGGGCGGGGGTAAAGGCAACGGCACCTCCCGAAGAACAGATACGCAGTATTTT. Protein product: CASSLGGGKGNGTSRRTDTQYF.

Concerning this clonotype: Because this beta chain is a stray read in a library intended to capture alpha chains, its abundance should not be given much weight. The CDR3 reads CASSESAGTQYF. The CDR3 DNA follows: TGCGCCAGCAGTGAATCAGCGGGTACGCAGTATTTT. The V and J genes are TRBV10-1 and TRBJ2-3; weak D call: TRBD2 (6 bases). The germline V gene encodes CDR1 WNHNN and CDR2 SYGVQD (reference sequence). The V end was cut by 3 bases, the J end by 8 bases, with 9 bases between. The CDR3 has 12 residues.

By proportion, this clonotype is medium-sized. Because this beta chain is a stray read in a library intended to capture alpha chains, its abundance should not be given much weight. The chain combines TRBV27 with TRBJ2-4, with D unclear. This CDR3 is 12 amino acids long. The germline V gene has CDR1 MNHEY and CDR2 SMNVEV (reference sequence). V was pared by 0 bases and J by 9 bases, with 6 bases between. CDR3 in amino acids: CASSLSWAIQYF. CDR3 nucleotide sequence: TGTGCCAGCAGTTTATCTTGGGCCATTCAGTACTTC.

The table lists this clonotype with a few counts. Little can be read into the size of this beta chain, an off-target read in a library designed for alpha chains. V usage is TRBV6-2 or TRBV6-3 and J usage is TRBJ2-7, with no clear D. Trimming stripped 3 bases from V and 6 bases from J, with 15 bases between. The CDR3 consists of 14 residues. Germline V CDR1 and CDR2: MNHEY, SVGEGT. The CDR3 reads CASSYQAAGSEQYF. In DNA form, the CDR3 reads TGTGCCAGCAGTTATCAGGCAGCCGGAAGCGAGCAGTACTTC.

In the case of this clonotype: Because this beta chain is a stray read in a library intended to capture alpha chains, its abundance should not be given much weight. The chain joins TRBV4-3 to TRBJ2-3; D tentatively fits TRBD1 or TRBD2 (5 bases each). Trimming cost V 2 bases and J 2 bases, with 11 bases left between them. CDR3 length: 15 amino acids. In germline, CDR1 is LGHNA, CDR2 YSLEER. The DNA for the CDR3 is TGCGCCAGCAGCCAACGGGACGGATCCACAGATACGCAGTATTTT. Translated, it gives CASSQRDGSTDTQYF.

In its sample, this clonotype ranks as medium-sized. The library was prepared for alpha chains; this beta chain is a stray read, so its frequency means little. The rearrangement uses TRBV3-1 and TRBJ2-7, with D maybe TRBD2 (5 bases). The germline V gene encodes CDR1 LGHDT and CDR2 YNNKEL (reference sequence). The CDR3 length is 16 residues. V was pared by 3 bases and J by 7 bases, with 22 bases between. The CDR3 reads CASSQDTRAVWGEQYF. The DNA for the CDR3 is TGTGCCAGCAGCCAGGATACTAGAGCCGTATGGGGTGAGCAGTACTTC.

Of note for this clonotype: This beta chain was picked up by a library intended for alpha chains and is off target, so its count carries little meaning. The rearrangement uses TRBV11-2 and TRBJ2-6, with D possibly matching TRBD1 (6 bases). Trimming left V 4 bases short and J 2 bases short, with 12 bases between. The germline V gene encodes CDR1 SGHAT and CDR2 FQNNGV. CDR3 length equals 16 residues. CDR3 sequence: CASSWTAGTGANVLTF. The CDR3 DNA reads TGTGCCAGCAGCTGGACAGCCGGGACTGGGGCCAACGTCCTGACTTTC. Supplemented by reference TRBV11-2 and TRBJ2-6, the full variable domain reads EAGVAQSPRYKIIEKRQSVAFWCNPISGHATLYWYQQILGQGPKLLIQFQNNGVVDDSQLPKDRFSAERLKGVDSTLKIQPAKLEDSAVYLCASSWTAGTGANVLTFGAGSRLTVL.

This clonotype was recorded once. This beta chain slipped into a library made for alpha chains as a stray read, so its size is not meaningful. The chain recombines TRBV6-1 with TRBJ2-3; TRBD2 agrees at 11 bases. The CDR3 spans 18 residues. Germline values: CDR1 MNHNS, CDR2 SASEGT. V gave up 4 bases and J gave up 1 base; unmatched junction bases: 10. CDR3 amino acids: CASSGELAGDRRTDTQYF. In nucleotides, the CDR3 is TGTGCCAGCAGTGGGGAACTAGCGGGAGATCGGCGCACAGATACGCAGTATTTT.

Details on this clonotype: This beta chain appears as a stray read in a library generated for alpha chains; its size is not informative. The J gene is TRBJ2-3, the V gene TRBV7-9; D is uncertain. Trimming removed 5 bases from V and 0 bases from J, with 3 bases in between. This CDR3 region has 12 residues. CDR1 is SEHNR, CDR2 FQNEAQ, per germline (reference sequence). The CDR3 region is CASSTSTDTQYF. The CDR3 region has the DNA TGTGCCAGCAGCACAAGCACAGATACGCAGTATTTT.